This TCR beta chain was identified in a study of blood T cells in healthy people across ages (dated by TCRdb to the mid-2010s). Regarding the study in general: In model experiments, template switching captured about one uniquely barcoded TCR beta cDNA molecule for every two T cells. The study measured age-related changes in TCR beta repertoire diversity using deep sequencing normalized with unique cDNA molecular identifiers. Donors were grouped into four age groups: young (average approximately 16 years), middle-aged (39), aged (roughly 62) and long-lived (around 80). The study analyzed two additional independent replicas of 1 million unique cDNA reads from the same blood draw for two donors, one aged 18 to 29 and one aged 80 or older. To avoid experimental bias, donors of different ages were distributed randomly across sequencing lanes. Points the paper makes about the study in general: Donor CMV infection status was unknown, potentially confounding age-related changes in expanded clonotypes. Because profiling used bulk unsorted PBMCs, naive and antigen-experienced compartments could not be compared conclusively. Compared with the aged group, more naive CD4+ T cells, fewer expanded clones and increased TCR diversity were shown by the long-lived group, suggesting age selection. A strong correlation was found between observed TCR beta diversity and the percentage of naive T cells measured by flow cytometry. Estimates of total diversity based on one million sequenced T cells were considered lower bounds and underestimates. As age increased, observed TCR beta diversity per million T cells dropped in a roughly linear way, and a significant reduction was already evident by age approximately 40.

Receptors were amplified or captured by 5' RACE. Instrument used: Illumina HiSeq 2500. The second PCR ran for roughly 7 to 12 cycles and used a J-beta primer mix along with a sample-barcoded 5' primer. A template-switch 5' adaptor carrying 12 random nucleotides introduced a unique molecular identifier onto each TCR beta cDNA molecule. At least 3 million CDR3-containing paired-end reads were obtained from each sample. First-strand cDNA synthesis was performed from all RNA using the Mint cDNA synthesis kit, with priming by a TRBC-specific oligonucleotide. Following uracil-DNA glycosylase treatment, a first 18-cycle PCR with universal primers M1SS and BC2_uni_R was performed on all cDNA. On the study's bioinformatics: For normalization, 1 million high-quality reads, each with a distinct molecular identifier, were randomly selected from each sample. Instead of being binned into consensus sequences, reads that shared molecular identifiers were thrown out. MiTCR, set to a Q25 quality threshold and the strictest error-elimination algorithm, was used for CDR3 identification, clonotype clustering and error correction. Lower-bound total TCR beta diversity was estimated with a nonparametric unseen species model using Euler transformation. TCRdb ran its own pipeline on the public reads, namely fastp trimming at Q25 and MiXCR clone calling, and kept in-frame beta chains. Records with the same CDR3 protein are collapsed into one entry carrying the most frequent genes and DNA. TCRdb's processing, not the study's, gives the V and J calls here. The sample table lists more than 800,000 distinct CDR3 sequences, about 30% of them with a count of one. The ten largest clonotypes hold 17% of the sample.

At the junction V is shortened by 6 bases and J by 4 bases, with 15 bases in between. As encoded in the germline V gene, CDR1 is WSHSY while CDR2 is SAAADI. Reading from cysteine to phenylalanine, the CDR3 counts 14 amino acids. Kept here is only the CDR3 DNA, which spans 42 bases and is read in frame from base 1. Turning to this clonotype: Its recognized antigen is unknown. No quality values exist for individual bases; no much larger clone is one base distant.

Systemically healthy Caucasian individuals from Russia, roughly 40 in total and aged roughly 6 to 100 years, were included as donors. Each donor gave around 9.5 milliliters of peripheral blood, collected into EDTA-treated Vacutainer tubes. PBMCs were isolated by Ficoll-Paque density-gradient centrifugation, with at least 6 million obtained per sample. Total RNA was extracted from PBMCs with Trizol reagent, with at least 6 micrograms obtained per sample. For every donor, flow cytometry on a PBMC aliquot measured the percentage of naive CD45RAhigh/CD27high T cells. The receptor comes from a woman older than 75 in good health. The rearranged chain carries TRBV10-2 and TRBJ1-1; the D gene is unclear. Sequencing input: blood. The DNA sequence follows: TGCGCCAGCAGGGAGCCGGGCCTGGGCACTGAAGCTTTCTTT. It translates as CASREPGLGTEAFF.